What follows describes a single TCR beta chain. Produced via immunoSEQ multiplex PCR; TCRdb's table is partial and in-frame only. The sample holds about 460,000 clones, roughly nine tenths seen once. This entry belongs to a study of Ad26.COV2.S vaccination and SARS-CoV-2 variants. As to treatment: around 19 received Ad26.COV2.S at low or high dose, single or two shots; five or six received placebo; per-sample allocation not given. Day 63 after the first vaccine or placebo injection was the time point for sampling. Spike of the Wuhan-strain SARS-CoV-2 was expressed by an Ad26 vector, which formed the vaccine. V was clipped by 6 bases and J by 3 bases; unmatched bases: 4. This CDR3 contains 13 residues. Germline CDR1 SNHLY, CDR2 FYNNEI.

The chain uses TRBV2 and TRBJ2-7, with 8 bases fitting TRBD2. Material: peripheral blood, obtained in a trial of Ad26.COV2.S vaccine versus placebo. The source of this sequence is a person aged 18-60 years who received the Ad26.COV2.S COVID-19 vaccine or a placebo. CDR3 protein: CASRGLEFYEQYF. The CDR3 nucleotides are TGTGCCAGCAGGGGACTAGAGTTCTACGAGCAGTACTTC.